This T cell receptor beta chain was documented in a study of T cells after yellow fever vaccination (dated by TCRdb to the late 2010s). Background for the entire study: Libraries from fractions with low cell numbers were prepared with the SMART-Seq v4 Ultra Low Input RNA kit. Two healthy male donors made up the cohort, one aged 18 to 30 years and the other aged 30 to 40 years. Blood was drawn at multiple timepoints before and after primary and secondary immunization, with bulk PBMC replicates and cell subsets isolated. To track T-cell clones before and after primary and booster YFV17D yellow fever vaccination, bulk TCR alpha and beta repertoires were sequenced longitudinally.

TCRdb shows the sequencer as Illumina NovaSeq 6000. TCR cDNA was synthesized by 5'RACE template switching, through which a universal primer site and unique molecular identifiers were introduced. cDNA synthesis was primed from both the TCR alpha and TCR beta constant segments. Two PCR steps were used to amplify libraries, with sample barcodes and sequencing adapters being added in the second step. Sequencing of libraries was done on Illumina HiSeq 2500 (2x100 bp) or NovaSeq (2x150 bp). As for how the authors treated the data: Reads were demultiplexed and collapsed into UMI consensus sequences with MIGEC, and V(D)J alignment was performed with MiXCR. Vaccine-responding clonotypes were identified with edgeR using replicate PBMC samples, with FDR below 0.01 and a log2 fold change above 5 up to day 15 being required. Each bulk clonotype received a CD4 or CD8 identity based on whether the sequenced CD4 or CD8 repertoire contained that clonotype at higher abundance. The public sequencing data were trimmed at Q25 with fastp and processed into clonotypes with MiXCR by TCRdb, which kept only in-frame beta chains. Rows matching on CDR3 protein sequence are summarized as one entry with the most common DNA and genes. What appears here as the V and J calls and clone size reflects TCRdb's work, not the paper's. A total of about 430,000 distinct CDR3 sequences appear in this sample, approximately 18% of them only once. Clones ranked in the top ten supply 15% to 20% of the sample.

V is shortened by 3 bases, J by 4 bases, and the region joining them spans 18 bases. According to the germline V gene, CDR1 reads LGHNA and CDR2 reads YSLEER. Measured from the cysteine to the phenylalanine, the CDR3 is 16 residues long. The retained sequence is limited to the CDR3, 48 bases, with the frame set at the first base. About this clonotype: There is no known antigen for this receptor. A single base separates this from a much larger clone, so it may be a read error.

Explained via the paper, the treatment or condition label denotes: live attenuated yellow fever vaccine strain. At every blood-draw timepoint, two biological replicates of bulk PBMCs were collected. PBMCs were isolated from peripheral blood using a standard Ficoll-Paque protocol. TriZol was used to extract RNA from bulk PBMCs, CD4 and CD8 fractions, and dextramer-positive and dextramer-negative fractions. Study-level results and caveats: Most clones expanded after primary vaccination (roughly 96% of CD4 and over 80% of CD8) were re-detected after the booster, suggesting that broad memory maintenance occurred. Only a couple of donors were included in the study, so the extent to which the findings can be generalized is limited. A small share of clonotypes was detected in both CD4 and CD8 compartments, with the overlap likely arising from convergent recombination. The secondary T-cell response was found to be weaker but faster than the primary response, with a peak reached on day 5 rather than on day 15. Because abundant contaminating clonotypes from the bulk population could be contained in FACS-sorted repertoires, computational filtering was required.

Sequenced material: PBMCs, taken before the yellow fever booster vaccination. This receptor chain uses TRBV4-3 and TRBJ1-2, with an unclear D gene assignment. This TCR derives from a man aged 18 to 35 who received the YFV17D yellow fever vaccine. The sequenced DNA: TGCGCCAGCAGCCACGTCCACTTTGACCTTTCCTATGGCTACACCTTC. Translation gives CASSHVHFDLSYGYTF.